These T cell receptor beta chains were read from a single sample in a study of T-cell reconstitution after alpha-beta-depleted transplantation in children. TCRdb used MiXCR to reprocess the PCR reads, holding one entry per CDR3 protein. The table lists roughly 200,000 distinct CDR3 sequences, 6.6% of them singletons. Sequencing was performed on PBMCs, taken before TCRalphabeta/CD19-depleted stem cell transplant. Every receptor here comes from a boy aged 2-9 years with acute lymphoblastic leukemia, due to receive a stem cell transplant. Each CDR3 is given with its conserved first and last residue. D genes are given only for firm matches. Clone sizes are given selectively: once, few, many, or a class where the clone is expanded.

.	TRBV20-1	TRBD2	TRBJ2-1	TGCAGTGCTAGAGATCCAAGCGGGGGGGCCTACAATGAGCAGTTCTTC	CSARDPSGGAYNEQFF
many	TRBV12-3/TRBV12-4	.	TRBJ2-6	TGTGCCAGCACCCTCCCCCCAAACTCTGGGGCCAACGTCCTGACTTTC	CASTLPPNSGANVLTF
many	TRBV6-5	.	TRBJ2-5	TGTGCCTGTGGGAGAGAGACCCAGTACTTC	CACGRETQYF
.	TRBV6-1	.	TRBJ1-2	TGTGCCAGCAGTGAAGGGGCAGGGCTTCAGTATGGCTACACCTTC	CASSEGAGLQYGYTF
.	TRBV7-9	TRBD1	TRBJ2-5	TGTGCCAGCAGCGGCCCGGGACAGGGGTTTTGGGAGACCCAGTACTTC	CASSGPGQGFWETQYF
.	TRBV11-2	TRBD2	TRBJ2-3	TGTGCCAGCAGGGCCGGGACTAGGATAGCAGATACGCAGTATTTT	CASRAGTRIADTQYF
few	TRBV12-3/TRBV12-4	.	TRBJ1-1	TGTGCCAGCAGTTTAGCGGGGGGGAATAGGGCTTTCTTT	CASSLAGGNRAFF
.	TRBV10-3	.	TRBJ2-2	TGTGCCTCCCGACAGGCGAACACCGGGGAGCTGTTTTTT	CASRQANTGELFF
few	TRBV9	TRBD1	TRBJ2-7	TGTGCCAGCAGCGTAGCAGACAGGGGGCCGACCTACGAGCAGTACTTC	CASSVADRGPTYEQYF
many	TRBV12-3/TRBV12-4	.	TRBJ2-5	TGTGCCAGCAGTCGGACGGGAGAGACCCAGTACTTC	CASSRTGETQYF
many	TRBV5-1	.	TRBJ2-3	TGCGCCAGCAGGCCGGCGCTCGGAGGCACAGATACGCAGTATTTT	CASRPALGGTDTQYF
many	TRBV29-1	TRBD1	TRBJ1-4	TGCAGCGTTGAAGGTGGGACAGGGAATAATGAAAAACTGTTTTTT	CSVEGGTGNNEKLFF
.	TRBV7-2	TRBD2	TRBJ2-7	TGTGCCAGCAGCTCGACTAGCGGTAACGAGCAGTACTTC	CASSSTSGNEQYF
many	TRBV7-3	TRBD2	TRBJ2-3	TGTGCCAGCCGGTTAGCGGGGGGGGCAGATACGCAGTATTTT	CASRLAGGADTQYF
few	TRBV20-1	TRBD2	TRBJ2-7	TGCAGTGCTGAACTAGCGGGAGTGGCCTACGAGCAGTACTTC	CSAELAGVAYEQYF
many	TRBV7-3	TRBD2	TRBJ2-2	TGTGCCAGCGAGAGCGGGGGTTGGAACACCGGGGAGCTGTTTTTT	CASESGGWNTGELFF
many	TRBV25-1	TRBD2	TRBJ2-7	TGTGCCAGCAGTGGCCGACTAGCGGGGCCGAACTCCTACGAGCAGTACTTC	CASSGRLAGPNSYEQYF
few	TRBV11-3	.	TRBJ2-1	TGTGCCAGCAGCCCCCCCGGAGGCGGTGAGCAGTTCTTC	CASSPPGGGEQFF
many	TRBV5-6	.	TRBJ2-1	TGTGCCAGCAGCTTGCAGGGTACGTACAATGAGCAGTTCTTC	CASSLQGTYNEQFF
many	TRBV28	.	TRBJ2-5	TGTGCCAGCAGTACCCCCTTGGGAGGGGGGGCGTCGATGGGAGAGACCCAGTACTTC	CASSTPLGGGASMGETQYF
many	TRBV20-1	TRBD2	TRBJ2-1	TGCAGTGCTAGCGGGAGGTTACCCCTTTACAATGAGCAGTTCTTC	CSASGRLPLYNEQFF
.	TRBV7-6	TRBD2	TRBJ2-7	TGTGCCAGCAGCCCTAGCGGGAGACCCTACGAGCAGTACTTC	CASSPSGRPYEQYF
many	TRBV7-9	.	TRBJ2-5	TGTGCCAGCAGCTTAGTAGGCGGGGAGATTCTAGAGACCCAGTACTTC	CASSLVGGEILETQYF
.	TRBV6-2/TRBV6-3	.	TRBJ1-5	TGTGCCAGCAGTTATGGGGTAGGGGGAGCGGGAAGCAATCAGCCCCAGCATTTT	CASSYGVGGAGSNQPQHF
many	TRBV29-1	.	TRBJ2-2	TGCAGCGCCAACCGGGGGTCCGGGGAGCTGTTTTTT	CSANRGSGELFF
many	TRBV4-3	.	TRBJ2-1	TGCGCCAGCAGCCAAGATCCCAATGAGCAGTTCTTC	CASSQDPNEQFF
many	TRBV27	TRBD1	TRBJ2-7	TGTGCCAGCAGTTTTCAAGGGGGCCAAAAGAGCTACGAGCAGTACTTC	CASSFQGGQKSYEQYF
many	TRBV6-5	TRBD2	TRBJ2-1	TGTGCCAGCAGTTCTAAGGGCCCTAGCGGTCTCAGGACCTACAATGAGCAGTTCTTC	CASSSKGPSGLRTYNEQFF